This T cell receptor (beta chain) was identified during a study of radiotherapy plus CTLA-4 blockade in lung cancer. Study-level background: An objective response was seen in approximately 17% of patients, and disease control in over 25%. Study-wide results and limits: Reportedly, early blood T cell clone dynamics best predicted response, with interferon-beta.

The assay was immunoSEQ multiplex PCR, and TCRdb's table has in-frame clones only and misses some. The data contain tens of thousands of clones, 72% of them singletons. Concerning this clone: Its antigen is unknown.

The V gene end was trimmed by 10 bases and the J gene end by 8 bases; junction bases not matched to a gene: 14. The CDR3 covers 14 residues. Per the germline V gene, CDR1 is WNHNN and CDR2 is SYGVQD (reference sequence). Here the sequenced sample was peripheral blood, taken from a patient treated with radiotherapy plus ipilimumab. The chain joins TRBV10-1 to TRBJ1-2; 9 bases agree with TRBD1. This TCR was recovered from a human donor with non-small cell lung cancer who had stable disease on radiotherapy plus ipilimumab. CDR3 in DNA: TGCGCCACCATTTGTAACAGGGGGCTAGAAGGCTACACCTTC. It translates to CATICNRGLEGYTF.